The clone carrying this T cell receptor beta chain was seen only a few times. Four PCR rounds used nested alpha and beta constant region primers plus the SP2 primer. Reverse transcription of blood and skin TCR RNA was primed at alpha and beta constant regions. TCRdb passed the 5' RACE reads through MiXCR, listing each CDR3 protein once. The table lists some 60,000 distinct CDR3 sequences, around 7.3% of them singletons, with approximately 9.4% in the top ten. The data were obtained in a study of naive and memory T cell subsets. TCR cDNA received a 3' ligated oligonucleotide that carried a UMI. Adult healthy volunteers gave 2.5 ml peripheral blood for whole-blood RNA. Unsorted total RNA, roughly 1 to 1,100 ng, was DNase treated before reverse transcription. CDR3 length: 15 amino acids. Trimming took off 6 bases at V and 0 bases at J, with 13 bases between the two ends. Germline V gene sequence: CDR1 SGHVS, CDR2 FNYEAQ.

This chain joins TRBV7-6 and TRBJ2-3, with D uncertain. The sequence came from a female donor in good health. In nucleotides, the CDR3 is TGTGCCAGCAGACCAGTGCAGGAAAGCACAGATACGCAGTATTTT. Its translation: CASRPVQESTDTQYF.